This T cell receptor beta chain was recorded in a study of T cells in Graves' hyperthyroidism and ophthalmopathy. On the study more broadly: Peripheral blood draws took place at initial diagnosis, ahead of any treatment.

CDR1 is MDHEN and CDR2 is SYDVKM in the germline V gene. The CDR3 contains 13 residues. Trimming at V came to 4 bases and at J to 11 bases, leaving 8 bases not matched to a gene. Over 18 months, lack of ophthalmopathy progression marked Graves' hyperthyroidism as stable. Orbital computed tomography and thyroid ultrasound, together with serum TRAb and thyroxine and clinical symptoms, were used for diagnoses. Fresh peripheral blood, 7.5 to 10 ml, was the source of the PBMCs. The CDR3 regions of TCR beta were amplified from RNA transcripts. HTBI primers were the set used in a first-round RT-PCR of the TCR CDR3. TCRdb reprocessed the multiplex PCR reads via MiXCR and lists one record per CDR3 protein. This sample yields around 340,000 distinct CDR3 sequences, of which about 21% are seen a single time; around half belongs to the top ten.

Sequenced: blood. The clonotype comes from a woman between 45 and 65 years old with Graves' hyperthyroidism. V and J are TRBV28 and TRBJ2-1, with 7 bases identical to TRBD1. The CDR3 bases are TGTGCCAGCAGTTCAACCGACAGGGTGAAGCAGTTCTTC. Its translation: CASSSTDRVKQFF.